Following are 20 T cell receptor beta chains from one sample sequenced in a study of spatial heterogeneity in lung cancer. In TCRdb, the 5' RACE reads were re-called with MiXCR into one record per CDR3 protein. The table has about 3,900 distinct CDR3 sequences, roughly 4.3% seen once. Study results and caveats: The study found that expanded intratumoral alpha and beta TCR counts tracked tumor mutation counts.

No cognate antigen is known for these TCRs. The time point was: sample taken at primary tumor resection. Sample: lung tumor tissue, taken at surgery. The receptors originated from a male donor with early-stage non-small cell lung cancer.

Ten or more counts support this clonotype. Its ends do not fully match the called genes, so a read error is possible. The chain links TRBV10-3 to TRBJ1-6; no firm D call. Germline CDR1 reads ENHRY; CDR2 reads SYGVKD. This CDR3 is 15 amino acids long. The chain's CDR3 is CAISEDGERSSPLHF. The DNA for the CDR3 is TGTGCCATCAGTGAAGACGGAGAAAGGTCTTCACCTCTCCACTTT.

This clonotype was seen only a few times. V gene TRBV29-1 combines with J gene TRBJ2-5; D remains unclear. CDR1 is SQVTM, CDR2 ANQGSEA, per germline. V was cut by 3 bases and J by 4 bases, with 9 bases left in between. The CDR3 is 12 residues long. CDR3 region: CSVEVSGETQYF. CDR3 sequence (DNA): TGCAGCGTTGAGGTTTCAGGAGAGACCCAGTACTTC.

In this sample, this clonotype turned up a few times. The rearrangement links TRBV10-1 to TRBJ1-2, with D hard to call. Trimming took off 0 bases at V and 4 bases at J, with 21 bases between the two ends. The germline V gene has CDR1 WNHNN and CDR2 SYGVQD (reference sequence). The CDR3 is made up of 18 amino acids. The CDR3 DNA is TGCGCCAGCAGTGAGTCAGGGCCGAGGCTCTCGAGAGGCTATGGCTACACCTTC. It specifies CASSESGPRLSRGYGYTF.

This clonotype was observed many times. The V gene is TRBV29-1, the J gene TRBJ2-3; D not certain. The CDR3 consists of 15 residues. Germline V gene lookup returns CDR1 SQVTM and CDR2 ANQGSEA. V lost 4 bases to trimming and J lost 0 bases, with 14 bases between them. CDR3 loop: CSVVASPSSTDTQYF. CDR3 nucleotides: TGCAGCGTTGTGGCGTCACCCTCTAGCACAGATACGCAGTATTTT.

This clonotype was detected a few times. V usage is TRBV20-1 and J usage is TRBJ1-2; D unclear. In germline, CDR1 is DFQATT, CDR2 SNEGSKA (reference sequence). CDR3 size: 12 residues. Trimming cost V 7 bases and J 1 base, with 10 bases left between them. The CDR3 DNA follows: TGCAGTGGTTACATTTTTAACTATGGCTACACCTTC. Its protein is CSGYIFNYGYTF.

This clonotype was counted many times. V gene TRBV4-2 combines with J gene TRBJ1-5; D gene unclear. The CDR3 runs to 13 residues. Trimming shortened V by 1 base and J by 5 bases, and 6 bases separated the two germline ends. The germline V gene has CDR1 LGHNA and CDR2 YNFKEQ. In DNA, the CDR3 is TGTGCCAGCAGCCAAGGGCAGGATCAGCCCCAGCATTTT. Residues: CASSQGQDQPQHF.

This clonotype was counted at least ten times. The chain links TRBV30 to TRBJ1-5; D is possibly TRBD1 (5 bases). The CDR3 totals 13 residues. Germline V gives CDR1 GTSNPN, CDR2 SVGIG (reference sequence). V dropped 2 bases and J dropped 3 bases, with 8 bases sitting between them. The CDR3 reads CAWSLGDNQPQHF. The CDR3 DNA reads as TGTGCCTGGAGTTTGGGGGACAATCAGCCCCAGCATTTT.

This clonotype appeared many times. The chain has TRBV20-1 and TRBJ2-1; possibly TRBD2 for D (6 bases). The V gene's germline CDR1 is DFQATT and CDR2 SNEGSKA (reference sequence). The germline V and J ends were trimmed by 0 bases and 2 bases, with 11 bases remaining between them. CDR3 length equals 15 residues. CDR3 coding DNA: TGCAGTGCTAGAGATCTGAGACTAGCCTACAATGAGCAGTTCTTC. Translating gives CSARDLRLAYNEQFF.

This clonotype was counted at least ten times. V usage is TRBV5-1 and J usage is TRBJ1-5, with D possibly TRBD1 on 5 matching bases. V lost 2 bases and J 5 bases, leaving 20 bases between the germline ends. The CDR3 spans 17 residues. Germline assignment: CDR1 SGHRS and CDR2 YFSETQ. The CDR3 protein is CASSFLGAGGTDQPQHF. The CDR3 DNA sequence: TGCGCCAGCAGCTTTCTAGGAGCGGGGGGAACTGATCAGCCCCAGCATTTT.

This clonotype showed up many times. The chain couples TRBV5-4 to TRBJ2-7; 8 nucleotides agree with TRBD2. With 4 bases clipped from V and 3 bases from J, the junction kept 3 bases outside the gene matches. Germline lookup yields CDR1 SGHNT and CDR2 YYREEE (reference sequence). The CDR3 is made up of 13 amino acids. CDR3 protein: CASSREGNYEQYV. The DNA of the CDR3 is TGTGCCAGCAGCCGGGAGGGGAACTACGAGCAGTACGTC.

This clonotype is medium-sized by share. The V and J genes are TRBV6-6 and TRBJ2-7; perhaps TRBD2 as D (7 bases). From germline, CDR1 is MNHNY and CDR2 SVGAGI (reference sequence). V was trimmed by 2 bases and J by 6 bases, leaving 17 bases between them. CDR3 length: 15 residues. CDR3 residues: CASSYGRGDFGEQYV. The CDR3 DNA is TGTGCCAGCAGTTACGGGAGGGGGGACTTCGGCGAGCAGTACGTC.

This clonotype was recorded at least ten times. V usage is TRBV6-2 or TRBV6-3 and J usage is TRBJ1-1, with D possibly matching TRBD1 (6 bases). Looked up from germline, CDR1 is MNHEY and CDR2 is SVGEGT. The CDR3 length is 13 residues. V was pared by 6 bases and J by 5 bases, with 13 bases between. CDR3 bases: TGTGCCAGCAGACAGGGAGGTAAGACTGAAGCTTTCTTT. Residues: CASRQGGKTEAFF.

This clonotype is judged medium-sized. The V call is TRBV5-5, the J call TRBJ1-2; D unresolved. This CDR3 is built from 12 residues. Germline V gene data show CDR1 as SGHKS and CDR2 as YYEKEE (reference sequence). V was cut by 2 bases and J by 4 bases, with 6 bases left in between. DNA of the CDR3: TGTGCCAGCAGCTTTTCATCCTATGGCTACACCTTC. It yields the protein CASSFSSYGYTF. Combining the CDR3 with reference TRBV5-5 and TRBJ1-2 gives the whole variable domain DAGVTQSPTHLIKTRGQQVTLRCSPISGHKSVSWYQQVLGQGPQFIFQYYEKEERGRGNFPDRFSARQFPNYSSELNVNALLLGDSALYLCASSFSSYGYTFGSGTRLTVV.

This clonotype was seen a single time. The chain has TRBV4-2 and TRBJ2-4; D possibly uses TRBD1 or TRBD2 (5 bases each). Germline CDR1 is LGHNA and CDR2 is YNFKEQ. The CDR3 contains 16 residues. Trimming took off 4 bases at V and 1 base at J, with 14 bases between the two ends. In DNA, the CDR3 is TGTGCCAGCAGCCCCCGGGTTGAGGGGGCCAAAAACATTCAGTACTTC. Translating gives CASSPRVEGAKNIQYF.

This clonotype was detected a few times. The rearrangement joins TRBV7-7 to TRBJ2-1; 7 bases line up with TRBD2. Germline lookup yields CDR1 SSHAT and CDR2 FNYEAQ (reference sequence). The CDR3 spans 13 residues. The CDR3: CASRTRANGEQFF. The CDR3 bases are TGTGCTTCCCGGACTAGGGCGAACGGTGAGCAGTTCTTC.

This clonotype is judged medium-sized. This chain joins TRBV2 and TRBJ2-3, with D uncertain. Trimming pared 4 bases from V and 5 bases from J, leaving 10 bases between. The germline gives CDR1 SNHLY, CDR2 FYNNEI. This CDR3 spans 13 amino acids. The CDR3 loop reads CASSVRTEDTQYF. The DNA of the CDR3 is TGTGCCAGCAGTGTCCGGACGGAAGATACGCAGTATTTT.

Sample share makes this clonotype medium-sized. The gene calls are TRBV4-2 and TRBJ1-4; no definite D call. Germline CDR1 and CDR2: LGHNA and YNFKEQ. The CDR3 covers 14 residues. Trimming stripped 4 bases from V and 5 bases from J, with 11 bases between. DNA for the CDR3: TGTGCCAGCAGCCTCACCCGGCCCAATGAAAAACTGTTTTTT. Translated, it gives CASSLTRPNEKLFF.

The sample holds many counts of this clonotype. This rearrangement joins TRBV6-5 to TRBJ1-6, with D uncertain. The CDR3 has 14 residues. Germline CDR1 is MNHEY and CDR2 is SVGAGI. Trimming pared 9 bases from V and 4 bases from J, leaving 13 bases between. The CDR3 here is CARSGGRYNSPLHF. The CDR3 DNA reads as TGTGCCAGGTCCGGTGGGAGGTATAATTCACCCCTCCACTTT.

The genes are TRBV7-2 and TRBJ2-2, with D tentatively TRBD1 (6 bases). The CDR3 loop spans 14 amino acids. Germline lookup yields CDR1 SGHTA and CDR2 FQGNSA. Between the trimmed V and J ends, which lost 5 bases and 7 bases, there was a span of 14 bases. In nucleotides, the CDR3 is TGTGCCAGCAGCCCGCAGGGGATTGGCGGGGAGCTGTTTTTT. Translating gives CASSPQGIGGELFF.

By share, this clonotype ranks as medium-sized. This rearrangement joins TRBV28 to TRBJ2-7; TRBD2 agrees at 8 bases. Germline V gene sequence: CDR1 MDHEN, CDR2 SYDVKM. The CDR3 loop spans 14 amino acids. Trimming cost V 8 bases and J 7 bases; bases outside gene matches: 13. DNA of the CDR3: TGTGCCAGCGCCCCCCCGGGGGGGGCGAGAGAGCAGTACTTC. Its translation is CASAPPGGAREQYF.